A selection of T cell receptor beta chains follows, all from one sample in a study of Ad26.COV2.S vaccination and SARS-CoV-2 variants. The table came from immunoSEQ multiplex PCR; TCRdb's copy has only in-frame clones and leaves some out. The sample holds fewer than 400,000 clones, about 86% seen once. The sample consisted of peripheral blood, taken in a trial of Ad26.COV2.S vaccine versus placebo. The receptor source for this set is a person between 18 and 60 years old who received the Ad26.COV2.S COVID-19 vaccine or a placebo. Each CDR3 is given with its conserved first and last residue. D genes are given only for firm matches. Some rows have no size entry. The others give once, few or many, or a class for an expanded clone.

length,size,V,J,D,CDR3,DNA
19,.,TRBV5-1,TRBJ1-2,TRBD1,CASSLAHLGQGASGYGYTF,TGCGCCAGCAGCTTGGCCCACCTTGGACAGGGGGCTAGTGGCTATGGCTACACCTTC
13,.,TRBV4-1,TRBJ2-3,.,CASSPTPTDTQYF,TGCGCCAGCAGCCCCACTCCGACAGATACGCAGTATTTT
13,.,TRBV30,TRBJ1-6,.,CAWSALTLSPLHF,TGTGCCTGGAGTGCTCTGACCCTTTCACCCCTCCACTTT
15,.,TRBV18,TRBJ1-5,TRBD1,CASSPEGAYNQPQHF,TGTGCCAGCTCACCAGAGGGGGCTTACAATCAGCCCCAGCATTTT
14,few,TRBV3-1/TRBV3-2,TRBJ1-2,.,CASSPLGGDYGYTF,TGTGCCAGCAGCCCGTTAGGAGGGGACTATGGCTACACCTTC
14,.,TRBV5-1,TRBJ2-7,.,CASSFGGEAYEQYF,TGCGCCAGCAGCTTTGGCGGGGAGGCCTACGAGCAGTACTTC
13,.,TRBV9,TRBJ1-4,.,CASSRTVNEKLFF,TGTGCCAGCAGCAGGACTGTTAATGAAAAACTGTTTTTT
14,.,TRBV5-4,TRBJ1-1,.,CASSLGQENTEAFF,TGTGCCAGCAGCTTGGGACAGGAGAACACTGAAGCTTTCTTT
14,.,TRBV5-1,TRBJ1-4,.,CASSSRDPNEKLFF,TGCGCCAGCAGCTCCCGGGACCCAAATGAAAAACTGTTTTTT
14,.,TRBV19,TRBJ1-2,TRBD1,CASTSQGAGYGYTF,TGTGCCAGCACTTCACAGGGGGCGGGCTATGGCTACACCTTC
13,.,TRBV5-1,TRBJ2-7,TRBD1,CASSTRTGDEQYF,TGCGCCAGCAGCACCAGGACAGGGGACGAGCAGTACTTC
14,.,TRBV6-5,TRBJ1-4,.,CASSRTFIGEKLFF,TGTGCCAGCAGTCGGACATTCATAGGAGAAAAACTGTTTTTT
15,.,TRBV6-5,TRBJ2-1,.,CASSLGRPIYNEQFF,TGTGCCAGCAGTTTGGGACGGCCGATCTACAATGAGCAGTTCTTC
14,.,TRBV19,TRBJ1-2,.,CATSKGLQSAGYTF,TGTGCCACCTCTAAGGGACTTCAATCAGCTGGCTACACCTTC
15,.,TRBV3-1/TRBV3-2,TRBJ2-5,.,CASRQQGTLQETQYF,TGTGCCAGTCGTCAACAGGGCACGTTGCAAGAGACCCAGTACTTC
13,.,TRBV7-2,TRBJ2-7,.,CASSPRAGYEQYF,TGTGCCAGCAGCCCGAGGGCCGGGTACGAGCAGTACTTC
12,.,TRBV6-6,TRBJ1-2,.,CASSPDSLGYTF,TGTGCCAGCAGTCCGGACAGTCTTGGCTACACCTTC
17,.,TRBV2,TRBJ2-3,TRBD2,CASSEVGRLARGSTQYF,TGTGCCAGCAGTGAAGTCGGCCGACTAGCTCGGGGGAGTACGCAGTATTTT
15,once,TRBV6-5,TRBJ1-2,TRBD1,CASSSYRGLGHGYTF,TGTGCCAGCAGTTCCTACAGGGGGCTCGGCCATGGCTACACCTTC
13,.,TRBV24-1,TRBJ2-1,.,CATSSWGRDEQFF,TGTGCCACCAGCAGCTGGGGCAGGGATGAGCAGTTCTTC
13,.,TRBV9,TRBJ2-3,.,CASSVVTSDTQYF,TGTGCCAGCAGCGTAGTAACTTCGGATACGCAGTATTTT
11,once,TRBV2,TRBJ2-1,.,CASSVDGQQFF,TGTGCCAGCAGTGTGGACGGTCAGCAGTTCTTC
17,.,TRBV5-1,TRBJ1-6,TRBD1,CASSPNQGAQDNSPLHF,TGCGCCAGCAGCCCAAACCAGGGGGCGCAGGATAATTCACCCCTCCACTTT
16,few,TRBV7-8,TRBJ2-7,TRBD1,CASSLEGAFLSYEQYF,TGTGCCAGCAGCTTAGAGGGGGCATTCCTCTCCTACGAGCAGTACTTC
15,.,TRBV7-2,TRBJ2-1,TRBD2,CASSLWRGGYNEQFF,TGTGCCAGCAGCCTCTGGCGGGGGGGTTACAATGAGCAGTTCTTC
15,.,TRBV5-1,TRBJ2-5,.,CASCGILATQETQYF,TGCGCCAGTTGTGGTATACTGGCCACACAAGAGACCCAGTACTTC
17,.,TRBV6-1,TRBJ1-4,TRBD1,CASSGRDSNLFNEKLFF,TGTGCCAGCAGTGGCCGGGACAGTAACCTTTTTAATGAAAAACTGTTTTTT
14,.,TRBV10-3,TRBJ2-7,.,CAISESGSSYEQYF,TGTGCCATCAGTGAGTCGGGCAGCTCCTACGAGCAGTACTTC
15,once,TRBV5-1,TRBJ2-5,.,CASSFRDLQQETQYF,TGCGCCAGCAGCTTCAGGGACCTCCAGCAAGAGACCCAGTACTTC